This paragraph covers one T cell receptor beta chain sequence. This specimen belongs to a study of shared clonotypes between healthy human individuals. At the level of the study: The cohort comprised a couple of women and a few men. Their ages spanned 18 to 49 years.

The study ran the assay at deep level. Libraries were prepared by immunoSEQ multiplex PCR; TCRdb keeps only in-frame clonotypes and omits some of them. The table lists 2 million to 2.5 million clones, roughly 93% of them singletons. There are 16 residues in the CDR3. Trimming pared 6 bases from V and 0 bases from J, leaving 14 bases between. The germline CDR1 and CDR2 sequences are KGHSH and LQKENI. The sample taken for sequencing was naive CD4+ T cells from PBMCs. Subset: CD45RA+ positively selected. The gene calls are TRBV18 and TRBJ1-4; D gene ambiguous. The TCR was taken from a man between 18 and 29 years old in good health. Some clones in this sample may be carry-over from other donors' samples. The CDR3: CASSPNAVATNEKLFF. In nucleotides, the CDR3 is TGTGCCAGCTCGCCGAACGCAGTCGCAACTAATGAAAAACTGTTTTTT.